A single sample is the source of the 14 T cell receptor beta chains below, sequenced in a study of identical twins. TCRdb reprocessed the 5' RACE reads with MiXCR, giving one entry per CDR3 protein. Seen here are more than 1.5 million distinct CDR3 sequences, about 31% observed once, and the top ten hold 0.25% to 0.3%. The sequenced sample consisted of cord blood. The receptors were sampled from a newborn girl in good health.

This clonotype was counted many times. V and J are TRBV6-5 and TRBJ2-5, with 9 nucleotides matching TRBD1. The CDR3 contains 14 residues. V was clipped by 5 bases and J by 4 bases; unmatched bases: 5. In germline, CDR1 is MNHEY, CDR2 SVGAGI. DNA of the CDR3: TGTGCCAGCAGTCTGGGGGACAGGGTAGAGACCCAGTACTTC. Its protein product is CASSLGDRVETQYF.

This chain links TRBV6-5 with TRBJ2-7; TRBD2 is a possible D gene (8 bases). CDR1 is MNHEY and CDR2 is SVGAGI in the germline V gene. The CDR3 length is 16 residues. V lost 7 bases, J lost 2 bases, and 21 bases lay in between. This CDR3 reads CASTQGGLVLTYEQYF. DNA of the CDR3: TGTGCCAGCACCCAGGGGGGACTAGTCCTCACCTACGAGCAGTACTTC.

With respect to this clonotype: The junction differs from germline at one of its ends, possibly a read error. The chain links TRBV20-1 to TRBJ2-5, with D maybe TRBD2 (6 bases). The J call may be mistaken, given a closer DNA end match to TRBJ2-7. From germline, CDR1 is DFQATT and CDR2 SNEGSKA (reference sequence). The CDR3 runs to 16 residues. This chain's CDR3 is CSAGESPGLTFYEQYF. The CDR3 bases are TGCAGTGCTGGAGAGTCCCCGGGACTTACATTCTACGAGCAGTACTTC.

V usage is TRBV12-3 or TRBV12-4 and J usage is TRBJ2-3, with 10 bases aligning to TRBD1. The CDR3 is 14 residues long. J lost 6 bases, V lost 6 bases, and 6 bases had no gene match. CDR3 amino acids: CASRGQGGKDTQYF. The CDR3 DNA is TGTGCCAGCAGAGGACAGGGGGGGAAGGATACGCAGTATTTT.

The gene calls are TRBV20-1 and TRBJ2-4; 13 bases line up with TRBD2. This CDR3 has 17 amino acids. Losses at the gene ends were 5 bases for V and 0 bases for J; bases not matched to a gene: 7. Per the germline V gene, CDR1 is DFQATT and CDR2 is SNEGSKA (reference sequence). CDR3 DNA: TGCAGTGCTCCCGGGACTAGCGGGGTCCTAGCCAAAAACATTCAGTACTTC. It codes for CSAPGTSGVLAKNIQYF.

This clonotype appeared a few times. This chain links TRBV20-1 with TRBJ2-3, with D maybe TRBD2 (6 bases). V lost 0 bases and J 2 bases, leaving 18 bases between the germline ends. The CDR3 totals 17 residues. Germline lookup yields CDR1 DFQATT and CDR2 SNEGSKA (reference sequence). The CDR3 protein is CSARDLNSGENTDTQYF. CDR3 in DNA: TGCAGTGCTAGAGATTTGAATTCGGGGGAGAACACAGATACGCAGTATTTT.

The CDR3 DNA reads as TGTGCCAGCAGTGCGGGACTAGCGGATACCCAAGAGACCCAGTTCTTC. Amino acids: CASSAGLADTQETQFF. V gene TRBV2 combines with J gene TRBJ2-5, with 11 bases that match TRBD2. The J call may be mistaken, given a closer DNA end match to TRBJ2-1. CDR3 length equals 16 residues. Germline lookup yields CDR1 SNHLY and CDR2 FYNNEI.

This clonotype has only a few counts. This chain uses TRBV13 with TRBJ1-2; D not certain. Germline V gene data show CDR1 as PRHDT and CDR2 as FYEKMQ (reference sequence). V was trimmed by 3 bases and J by 3 bases, leaving 14 bases between them. The length of the CDR3 is 15 residues. CDR3 residues: CASSFSGRRDYGYTF. The CDR3 bases are TGTGCCAGCAGCTTCTCCGGACGGAGGGACTATGGCTACACCTTC. The full variable domain, its missing parts supplied by reference TRBV13 and TRBJ1-2, is AAGVIQSPRHLIKEKRETATLKCYPIPRHDTVYWYQQGPGQDPQFLISFYEKMQSDKGSIPDRFSAQQFSDYHSELNMSSLELGDSALYFCASSFSGRRDYGYTFGSGTRLTVV.

This rearrangement joins TRBV20-1 to TRBJ1-5; 10 bases align to TRBD1. The ends lost 5 bases at V and 3 bases at J; junction bases unmatched: 4. The CDR3 extends over 14 amino acids. Germline lookup yields CDR1 DFQATT and CDR2 SNEGSKA (reference sequence). The CDR3 DNA sequence: TGCAGTGCTTCCGGGACAGGGGTCAATCAGCCCCAGCATTTT. Amino acid sequence: CSASGTGVNQPQHF.

This rearrangement joins TRBV12-3 or TRBV12-4 to TRBJ2-1; 9 nucleotides line up with TRBD2. CDR3 size: 15 residues. V was pared by 3 bases and J by 7 bases, with 7 bases of the junction left unmatched. In DNA form, the CDR3 reads TGTGCCAGCAGTTTTTTTAGCGGGAGTGGAAATGAGCAGTTCTTC. It translates to CASSFFSGSGNEQFF.

A note on this clonotype: With a much larger clone just one base away, this may be a read error. This chain joins TRBV5-1 and TRBJ2-1; the D is unclear. The DNA end is more similar to TRBJ2-7, so the J call may be wrong. Looked up from germline, CDR1 is SGHRS and CDR2 is YFSETQ. The CDR3 contains 14 residues. CDR3 loop: CASSFGSAYNEQYF. The CDR3 DNA sequence: TGCGCCAGCAGCTTCGGCTCCGCATACAATGAGCAGTACTTC.

In its sample, this clonotype was seen a few times. The chain employs TRBV2 and TRBJ2-3; D perhaps matches TRBD1 (5 bases). The CDR3 totals 15 residues. Germline CDR1 is SNHLY and CDR2 is FYNNEI. V lost 2 bases and J 0 bases, leaving 9 bases between the germline ends. The CDR3 bases are TGTGCCAGCAGTGAACAGGGTTTTAGCACAGATACGCAGTATTTT. Encoded protein: CASSEQGFSTDTQYF.

Here the CDR3 reads CASSYPLKRRAPYEQYF. CDR3 nucleotide sequence: TGTGCCAGCAGTTACCCCCTTAAAAGGCGGGCACCCTACGAGCAGTACTTC. The V gene is TRBV6-5, the J gene TRBJ2-7; weak D call: TRBD2 (5 bases). The CDR3 is made up of 17 amino acids. Trimming left V 2 bases short and J 2 bases short, with 19 bases between. CDR1 is MNHEY and CDR2 is SVGAGI in the germline V gene.

This chain uses TRBV11-2 with TRBJ2-2; D gene unclear. Germline assignment: CDR1 SGHAT and CDR2 FQNNGV. The CDR3 has 14 amino acids. V was trimmed by 5 bases and J by 5 bases, leaving 12 bases between them. CDR3 in DNA: TGTGCCAGCAGCGAAGTGGGTGGGACCGGGGAGCTGTTTTTT. It encodes CASSEVGGTGELFF.